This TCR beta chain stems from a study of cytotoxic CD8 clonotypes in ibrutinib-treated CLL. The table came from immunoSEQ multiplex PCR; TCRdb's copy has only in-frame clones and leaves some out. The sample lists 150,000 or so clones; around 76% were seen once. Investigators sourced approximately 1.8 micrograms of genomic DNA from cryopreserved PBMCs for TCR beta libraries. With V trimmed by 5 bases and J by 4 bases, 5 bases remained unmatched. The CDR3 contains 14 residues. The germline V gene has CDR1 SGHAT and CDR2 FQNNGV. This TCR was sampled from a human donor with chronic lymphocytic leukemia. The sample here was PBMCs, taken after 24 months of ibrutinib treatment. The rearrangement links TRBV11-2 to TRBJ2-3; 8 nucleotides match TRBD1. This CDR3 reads CASSPWTGPDTQYF. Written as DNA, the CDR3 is TGTGCCAGCAGCCCATGGACAGGGCCAGATACGCAGTATTTT.